What follows are 17 T cell receptor beta chains derived from one specimen sequenced in a study of OX40 agonist ivuxolimab in advanced cancers. The data were produced by immunoSEQ multiplex PCR, yet TCRdb's version contains in-frame clones alone and is incomplete. The data hold tens of thousands of clones, with 87% observed a single time. The sample here was CD4+ or CD8+ T cells sorted from blood, taken in a trial of the OX40 agonist ivuxolimab. Receptors originate from an adult with an advanced solid tumor such as melanoma, head and neck, liver or kidney cancer.

The CDR3 DNA is TGCGCCAGCAGCTTGTGGGCTCCAACAGATACGCAGTATTTT. Amino acids: CASSLWAPTDTQYF. The chain recombines TRBV5-1 with TRBJ2-3; no clear D. The CDR3 has 14 residues. V shed 1 base and J shed 3 bases, with 9 bases lying between them. Germline V gives CDR1 SGHRS, CDR2 YFSETQ.

The genes are TRBV14 and TRBJ1-2, with TRBD1 as a possible D gene (5 bases). The CDR3 spans 16 residues. The ends were cut back, 1 base at V and 5 bases at J, with 17 bases in the middle. Germline loops: CDR1 SGHDN, CDR2 FVKESK. The CDR3 nucleotides are TGTGCCAGCAGCCAAGTTTCCGCCAGGGCAGGTTATGGCTACACCTTC. This gives the protein CASSQVSARAGYGYTF. The entire variable domain, with the rest obtained from reference TRBV14 and TRBJ1-2, is as follows: EAGVTQFPSHSVIEKGQTVTLRCDPISGHDNLYWYRRVMGKEIKFLLHFVKESKQDESGMPNNRFLAERTGGTYSTLKVQPAELEDSGVYFCASSQVSARAGYGYTFGSGTRLTVV.

The chain recombines TRBV6-1 with TRBJ2-3; the match to TRBD2 covers 8 bases. The V segment lost 3 bases and the J segment 1 base; nucleotides outside the gene matches: 12. Germline lookup yields CDR1 MNHNS and CDR2 SASEGT. The CDR3 is 18 residues long. The CDR3 nucleotides read TGTGCCAGCAGTGAGCGGCGGGAGGCCCGTCTTCGCACAGATACGCAGTATTTT. It is translated as CASSERREARLRTDTQYF.

The rearrangement joins TRBV29-1 to TRBJ2-7; 12 bases are a match to TRBD1. The J segment lost 6 bases and the V segment lost 7 bases, leaving 10 bases of the junction unmatched. The V gene's germline CDR1 is SQVTM and CDR2 ANQGSEA. The CDR3 spans 14 residues. CDR3 in DNA: TGCAGCGGCGGCGGGGGACAGGGGGCAGGCGAGCAGTACTTC. Residues: CSGGGGQGAGEQYF.

The chain joins TRBV5-4 to TRBJ2-3; no firm D call. Trimming removed 4 bases at V and 0 bases at J, with 12 bases between. This CDR3 has 15 amino acids. Germline V gene sequence: CDR1 SGHNT, CDR2 YYREEE (reference sequence). In DNA form, the CDR3 reads TGTGCCAGCAGCGGCGGCGGTCTCAGCACAGATACGCAGTATTTT. This gives the protein CASSGGGLSTDTQYF.

The rearrangement links TRBV18 to TRBJ2-3; 9 bases map to TRBD1. The CDR3 runs 17 residues. The V gene's germline CDR1 is KGHSH and CDR2 LQKENI. V was clipped by 2 bases and J by 2 bases; unmatched bases: 8. This CDR3 reads CASSPYEGTGNTDTQYF. CDR3 DNA: TGTGCCAGCTCACCATATGAAGGGACAGGGAACACAGATACGCAGTATTTT.

This clone was detected a few times. This rearrangement joins TRBV5-1 to TRBJ2-5, with D perhaps TRBD1 or TRBD2 (5 bases each). Germline CDR1 SGHRS, CDR2 YFSETQ. V dropped 4 bases and J dropped 5 bases, with 12 bases sitting between them. This CDR3 is built from 13 residues. This CDR3 reads CASSPQRGETQYF. Here the CDR3 DNA reads TGCGCCAGCAGCCCCCAGAGGGGTGAGACCCAGTACTTC.

This clone was observed a few times. Here the CDR3 DNA reads TGTGCCAGCAGCAAAGTCATCAATCCGGGACTAGCGGGAAGAACAGATACGCAGTATTTT. This sequence encodes CASSKVINPGLAGRTDTQYF. This chain uses TRBV21-1 with TRBJ2-3; the table's TRBD2 call for D was not verified on the DNA. TRBV21-1 is a recognized pseudogene. This CDR3 has 20 amino acids.

The chain employs TRBV28 and TRBJ2-3, with a possible D match to TRBD2 (6 bases). Trimming left V 5 bases short and J 3 bases short, with 15 bases between. From germline, CDR1 is MDHEN and CDR2 SYDVKM. The CDR3 extends over 15 amino acids. CDR3 bases: TGTGCCAGCAGTGGGTGGGGGAGGAGGACAGATACGCAGTATTTT. This encodes CASSGWGRRTDTQYF.

V usage is TRBV21-1 and J usage is TRBJ1-1; the table's D call TRBD1 went unverified against the DNA. TRBV21-1 is recorded as a pseudogene. This CDR3 region has 14 residues. CDR3 nucleotides: TGTGCCAGCAGTCCGACAGGGGGGAACACTGAAGCTTTCTTT. This gives the protein CASSPTGGNTEAFF.

Written as DNA, the CDR3 is TGCAGTGCCTTCGGACCCTACGAGCAGTACTTC. It is translated as CSAFGPYEQYF. J is TRBJ2-7 and V is TRBV20-1; D not certain. CDR3 length equals 11 residues. Germline V lookup: CDR1 DFQATT, CDR2 SNEGSKA (reference sequence). V shed 6 bases and J shed 2 bases, with 8 bases lying between them.

Turning to this clone: In the same sample, other DNA sequences code for this CDR3. The V gene is TRBV5-1, the J gene TRBJ2-5; D could derive from TRBD1 or TRBD2 (5 bases each). Germline lookup yields CDR1 SGHRS and CDR2 YFSETQ. The CDR3 loop spans 14 amino acids. Trimming removed 0 bases at V and 1 base at J, with 7 bases between. The CDR3 here is CASSLEGTQETQYF. As DNA, the CDR3 is TGCGCCAGCAGCTTGGAAGGGACCCAAGAGACCCAGTACTTC.

CDR3 residues: CARRVGGEQFF. The CDR3 DNA sequence: TGTGCCAGACGGGTAGGTGGTGAGCAGTTCTTC. V is TRBV30 and J is TRBJ2-1; D remains unclear. V dropped 8 bases and J dropped 9 bases, with 14 bases sitting between them. This CDR3 has 11 amino acids. The germline V gene has CDR1 GTSNPN and CDR2 SVGIG (reference sequence).

The chain combines TRBV5-4 with TRBJ2-7; D might be TRBD2 (5 bases). This CDR3 contains 14 residues. CDR1 is SGHNT, CDR2 YYREEE, per germline (reference sequence). Trimming removed 5 bases at V and 2 bases at J, with 14 bases between. In DNA, the CDR3 is TGTGCCAGCAGTCCACAGCGGCCCCCCTACGAGCAGTACTTC. Protein sequence: CASSPQRPPYEQYF.

This rearrangement joins TRBV7-9 to TRBJ1-4; D is perhaps TRBD1 (6 bases). This CDR3 is built from 15 residues. V lost 1 base, J lost 7 bases, and 13 bases lay in between. Germline CDR1 is SEHNR and CDR2 is FQNEAQ (reference sequence). The CDR3 reads CASSLGAGASEKLFF. DNA of the CDR3: TGTGCCAGCAGCTTAGGGGCGGGGGCCAGTGAAAAACTGTTTTTT.

Turning to this clone: A junction end diverges from the germline sequence, so it may reflect a read error. The chain is built from TRBV30 and TRBJ2-7; TRBD2 is a possible D gene (6 bases). The CDR3 runs 14 residues. The germline V gene has CDR1 GTSNPN and CDR2 SVGIG (reference sequence). CDR3 nucleotides: TGTGCCTGGAGTGTACGGGTGCTGGACTACGAGCAGTGCTTC. This codes for CAWSVRVLDYEQCF. Full variable domain (rest looked up from reference TRBV30 and TRBJ2-7): SQTIHQWPATLVQPVGSPLSLECTVEGTSNPNLYWYRQAAGRGLQLLFYSVGIGQISSEVPQNLSASRPQDRQFILSSKKLLLSDSGFYLCAWSVRVLDYEQCFGPGTRLTVT.

The J gene is TRBJ1-5, the V gene TRBV19; D call uncertain. V shed 6 bases and J shed 8 bases, with 26 bases lying between them. The CDR3 runs 17 residues. Germline V gives CDR1 LNHDA, CDR2 SQIVND (reference sequence). The DNA of the CDR3 is TGTGCCAGTAGCCCTAGAGGCAGAGCGATCATCGGTGAGCCCCAGCATTTT. It yields the protein CASSPRGRAIIGEPQHF.